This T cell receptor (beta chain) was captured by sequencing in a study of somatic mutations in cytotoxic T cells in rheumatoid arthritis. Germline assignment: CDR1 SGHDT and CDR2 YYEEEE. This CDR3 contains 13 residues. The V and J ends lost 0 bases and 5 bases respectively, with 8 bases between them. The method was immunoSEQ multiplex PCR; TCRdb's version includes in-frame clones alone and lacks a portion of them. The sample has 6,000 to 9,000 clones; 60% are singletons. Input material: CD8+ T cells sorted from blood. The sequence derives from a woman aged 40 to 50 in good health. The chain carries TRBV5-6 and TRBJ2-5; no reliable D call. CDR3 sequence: CASSLGGDETQYF. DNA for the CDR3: TGTGCCAGCAGCTTGGGGGGTGACGAGACCCAGTACTTC.